Included here is one T cell receptor (beta chain) sequence, with context. Its cognate antigen is unknown. This record comes from a study of T-cell reconstitution after alpha-beta-depleted transplantation in children. Study outcomes and limitations: Several hundred expanded graft clones reportedly were the source of alpha-beta T cells about two months after transplant. At the one-year point after transplant, T-cell counts and TCRbeta diversity were found to come mostly from T cells that had been newly produced. Surviving recipient T cells and thymic progenitors underlay high day-60 TCRbeta diversity in some patients.

After removal of 7 bases from V and 9 bases from J, the junction contained 13 bases not matched to a gene. The CDR3 has 14 amino acids. CDR1 is SSHAT, CDR2 FNYEAQ, per germline (reference sequence). Preparation of the TCRbeta library used unique molecular identifiers. TCRdb reprocessed the PCR reads with MiXCR, giving one entry per CDR3 protein. The repertoire holds 330,000 or so distinct CDR3 sequences, with roughly 7.8% as singletons. The receptor was isolated from a female patient aged 2 to 10 who had a stem cell transplant for Fanconi anemia, so the T cells may come from the graft donor. This sequence joins TRBV7-7 and TRBJ2-5, with 8 bases identical to TRBD2. Sequenced material: peripheral blood, taken 360 days after TCRalphabeta/CD19-depleted stem cell transplant. The DNA of the CDR3 is TGTGCCAGCAATCCCACTAGCGGCAATGAGCCCCAGTACTTC. Translating it yields CASNPTSGNEPQYF.